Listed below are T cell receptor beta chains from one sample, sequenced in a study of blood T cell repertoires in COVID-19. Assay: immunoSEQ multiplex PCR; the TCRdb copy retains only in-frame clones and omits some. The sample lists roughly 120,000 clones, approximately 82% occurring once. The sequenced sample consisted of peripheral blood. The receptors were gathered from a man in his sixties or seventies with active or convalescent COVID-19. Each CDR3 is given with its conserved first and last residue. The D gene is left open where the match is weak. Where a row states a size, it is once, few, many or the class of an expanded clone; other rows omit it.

CDR3aa: CASSLALRTTGPRRGYTF
CDR3nt: TGCGCCAGCAGCTTGGCCCTAAGAACTACAGGGCCCCGGAGGGGCTACACCTTC
abundance: .
d_gene: .
j_gene: TRBJ1-2
v_gene: TRBV5-1

CDR3aa: CATSGPGTDFGLAGEQYF
CDR3nt: TGTGCCACCAGTGGCCCCGGGACCGACTTTGGACTAGCCGGCGAGCAGTACTTC
abundance: once
d_gene: TRBD2
j_gene: TRBJ2-7
v_gene: TRBV24-1

CDR3aa: CASSAGQGGTEAFF
CDR3nt: TGTGCCAGCAGCGCGGGACAGGGTGGCACTGAAGCTTTCTTT
abundance: .
d_gene: TRBD1
j_gene: TRBJ1-1
v_gene: TRBV9

CDR3aa: CASTRAITYGYTF
CDR3nt: TGTGCCAGCACCAGGGCTATCACCTATGGCTACACCTTC
abundance: .
d_gene: .
j_gene: TRBJ1-2
v_gene: TRBV6-5

CDR3aa: CASRVQGADEKLFF
CDR3nt: TGTGCCAGCAGGGTACAGGGGGCTGATGAAAAACTGTTTTTT
abundance: .
d_gene: TRBD1
j_gene: TRBJ1-4
v_gene: TRBV6-6

CDR3aa: CASSLEPYGGSGNTIYF
CDR3nt: TGTGCCAGCAGCTTAGAACCCTACGGGGGCTCTGGAAACACCATATATTTT
abundance: .
d_gene: .
j_gene: TRBJ1-3
v_gene: TRBV7-9

CDR3aa: CASSPMTVSWANQPQHF
CDR3nt: TGTGCCAGCAGCCCAATGACGGTCTCTTGGGCCAATCAGCCCCAGCATTTT
abundance: .
d_gene: .
j_gene: TRBJ1-5
v_gene: TRBV7-2

CDR3aa: CASSLPSNQPQHF
CDR3nt: TGTGCCAGCAGCCTACCTAGCAATCAGCCCCAGCATTTT
abundance: .
d_gene: .
j_gene: TRBJ1-5
v_gene: TRBV28

CDR3aa: CSATGTGSTDTQYF
CDR3nt: TGCAGCGCAACCGGGACAGGAAGCACAGATACGCAGTATTTT
abundance: .
d_gene: TRBD1
j_gene: TRBJ2-3
v_gene: TRBV29-1

CDR3aa: CASSYSSGTRYEQYF
CDR3nt: TGTGCCAGCAGTTACAGCAGCGGGACGAGATACGAGCAGTACTTC
abundance: .
d_gene: TRBD2
j_gene: TRBJ2-7
v_gene: TRBV6-2/TRBV6-3

CDR3aa: CASSIGARPAANTGELFF
CDR3nt: TGTGCCAGTAGTATTGGGGCCCGGCCAGCTGCGAACACCGGGGAGCTGTTTTTT
abundance: .
d_gene: .
j_gene: TRBJ2-2
v_gene: TRBV19

CDR3aa: CASSQLGGARELFF
CDR3nt: TGTGCCAGCAGCCAGCTGGGGGGGGCTCGGGAGCTGTTTTTT
abundance: .
d_gene: .
j_gene: TRBJ2-2
v_gene: TRBV7-2

CDR3aa: CASSSTSGRYNEQFF
CDR3nt: TGTGCCAGCAGTTCGACTAGCGGGAGATACAATGAGCAGTTCTTC
abundance: .
d_gene: TRBD2
j_gene: TRBJ2-1
v_gene: TRBV11-3

CDR3aa: CASSHLGSGAGNTDTQYF
CDR3nt: TGTGCCAGCAGCCACTTAGGGTCGGGAGCGGGGAACACAGATACGCAGTATTTT
abundance: .
d_gene: TRBD2
j_gene: TRBJ2-3
v_gene: TRBV11-2

CDR3aa: CATSDSRRGLVTQYF
CDR3nt: TGTGCCACCAGTGATTCCCGCAGGGGTCTGGTGACCCAGTACTTC
abundance: .
d_gene: .
j_gene: TRBJ2-5
v_gene: TRBV24-1

CDR3aa: CASSPEGLGYTF
CDR3nt: TGTGCCAGCAGCCCGGAGGGGTTAGGCTACACCTTC
abundance: .
d_gene: .
j_gene: TRBJ1-2
v_gene: TRBV7-2

CDR3aa: CASSVAAGLAYDEQFF
CDR3nt: TGTGCCAGCAGCGTGGCTGCGGGCCTAGCATACGATGAGCAGTTCTTC
abundance: few
d_gene: .
j_gene: TRBJ2-1
v_gene: TRBV9

CDR3aa: CASSERYEQYF
CDR3nt: TGTGCCAGCAGTGAGAGGTACGAGCAGTACTTC
abundance: .
d_gene: .
j_gene: TRBJ2-7
v_gene: TRBV2

CDR3aa: CAWRDRDLFTEAFF
CDR3nt: TGTGCCTGGAGGGACAGGGACTTATTCACTGAAGCTTTCTTT
abundance: .
d_gene: TRBD1
j_gene: TRBJ1-1
v_gene: TRBV30

CDR3aa: CASSEAGRKVYEQYF
CDR3nt: TGTGCCAGCAGTGAAGCGGGGAGGAAGGTCTACGAGCAGTACTTC
abundance: .
d_gene: .
j_gene: TRBJ2-7
v_gene: TRBV6-1

CDR3aa: CASSLTVTVPNGGPLHF
CDR3nt: TGTGCCAGCAGTCTAACCGTGACAGTCCCCAATGGTGGACCCCTCCACTTT
abundance: .
d_gene: .
j_gene: TRBJ1-6
v_gene: TRBV27

CDR3aa: CASSWGRVGEQFF
CDR3nt: TGTGCCAGCAGTTGGGGGAGGGTTGGTGAGCAGTTCTTC
abundance: .
d_gene: TRBD2
j_gene: TRBJ2-1
v_gene: TRBV6-1

CDR3aa: CSASPLGGEETQYF
CDR3nt: TGCAGTGCTAGTCCATTGGGGGGGGAAGAGACCCAGTACTTC
abundance: .
d_gene: TRBD2
j_gene: TRBJ2-5
v_gene: TRBV20-1

CDR3aa: CASSLDEGTQYF
CDR3nt: TGCGCCAGCAGCCTGGACGAGGGTACGCAGTATTTT
abundance: .
d_gene: .
j_gene: TRBJ2-3
v_gene: TRBV4-3

CDR3aa: CASSETGGFQPQHF
CDR3nt: TGTGCCAGCAGTGAAACAGGGGGCTTTCAGCCCCAGCATTTT
abundance: .
d_gene: TRBD1
j_gene: TRBJ1-5
v_gene: TRBV6-1

CDR3aa: CASSISGGIMNTEAFF
CDR3nt: TGTGCCAGTAGTATATCAGGGGGGATCATGAACACTGAAGCTTTCTTT
abundance: .
d_gene: TRBD1
j_gene: TRBJ1-1
v_gene: TRBV19

CDR3aa: CAINQAEGSYEQYF
CDR3nt: TGTGCCATCAACCAGGCGGAGGGCTCCTACGAGCAGTACTTC
abundance: .
d_gene: .
j_gene: TRBJ2-7
v_gene: TRBV10-3

CDR3aa: CASSQGTGGPSSSYNSPLHF
CDR3nt: TGTGCCAGCAGCCAAGGGACAGGGGGTCCTTCAAGCTCCTATAATTCACCCCTCCACTTT
abundance: .
d_gene: TRBD1
j_gene: TRBJ1-6
v_gene: TRBV3-1/TRBV3-2